These T cell receptor beta chains were read from a single sample in a study of OX40 agonist ivuxolimab in advanced cancers. Profiled with immunoSEQ multiplex PCR; TCRdb holds only in-frame clones, not every one. The sample has just over 95,000 clones; under 85% are singletons. Sequencing used CD4+ or CD8+ T cells sorted from blood, obtained in a trial of the OX40 agonist ivuxolimab. These receptors were collected from an adult with an advanced solid tumor such as melanoma, head and neck, liver or kidney cancer. Both conserved end residues are part of each CDR3. The order of the fields is CDR3 length, V gene, CDR3 protein.

>14|TRBV28
CAHALADSYTEQFF
>12|TRBV6-6
CASSGFPGELFF
>14|TRBV6-6
CASSSGGRAYEQYF
>15|TRBV5-4
CASSLAPGLNYEQYF
>14|TRBV2
CASRTGKVGTEQYF
>13|TRBV4-3
CASSQGSTDTQYF
>13|TRBV27
CASKGQGAHEQYF
>15|TRBV6-4
CASSDPLAGGNEQFF
>16|TRBV5-1
CASSQVRGARTDTQYF
>15|TRBV6-5
CASTLSAGGSDTQYF
>13|TRBV29-1
CSVTQGAQETQYF
>15|TRBV5-1
CASSDLRQNTYGYTF
>16|TRBV5-1
CASPGCRLAAPYEQYF
>14|TRBV5-1
CASSFRAGNYEQYF
>15|TRBV9
CASSVGGGGYNEQFF
>16|TRBV27
CASSLRPSGSYNEQFF
>15|TRBV7-9
CASSFSGTTGNTIYF
>12|TRBV14
CASSPFTYEQYF
>15|TRBV30
CAWSLGGLGGNTIYF
>12|TRBV15
CATSGRYTEAFF
>14|TRBV6-5
CASSYDGREDELFF
>15|TRBV14
CASSQWGGVIDEQFF
>13|TRBV7-9
CASSLDTGHEQYF
>16|TRBV28
CASSLPYRTELYGYTF
>13|TRBV5-1
CASSQEMNTEAFF
>12|TRBV7-9
CASSDRGLEQYF
>14|TRBV5-8
CASSQGFSNQPQHF
>15|TRBV14
CASSRHRVTSYEQYF
>14|TRBV6-6
CASSAELTRDIQYF
>17|TRBV7-9
CASSPPAGGVESTEAFF
>15|TRBV7-9
CASSSLSLREKTQYF
>14|TRBV7-2
CASSLYPGRYEQYF
>14|TRBV30
CAWAMGHRLTEAFF
>18|TRBV18
CASSPPSREGLRNNEQFF